The present T cell receptor beta chain was sequenced within a study of metastatic and nonmetastatic thyroid tumors. The wider study: Repertoires were compared across blood and tumor or nodule tissue from malignant and benign thyroid patients.

This clone was detected many times. CDR1 DFQATT and CDR2 SNEGSKA come from the germline V gene (reference sequence). V lost 0 bases and J lost 1; bases outside the gene matches: 7. The CDR3 loop spans 17 amino acids. Patients underwent thyroid surgery, and none had received any treatment before it. TCRdb redid the clone calls on the PCR reads using MiXCR. Of 46,000 or so clones in the sample, about 15% were seen once. The chain uses TRBV20-1 and TRBJ2-5; 11 nucleotides match TRBD2. The receptor was isolated from a female donor with papillary thyroid cancer or a benign thyroid nodule (not recorded which). Some clones in this sample may be carry-over from other donors' samples. Sample: blood. The CDR3 DNA follows: TGCAGTGCTAGAGATCTTTTGGGGACTAGCGGCCAAGAGACCCAGTACTTC. Amino acids: CSARDLLGTSGQETQYF.